What follows are 12 T cell receptor beta chains derived from one specimen sequenced in a study of T cells after yellow fever vaccination. MiXCR, run by TCRdb on the 5' RACE reads, gives a single entry per CDR3 protein. This table has 100,000 to 150,000 distinct CDR3 sequences, under 8.5% appearing once. Source: CD4+ T cells sorted from PBMCs, taken around 10 days after the first yellow fever vaccination. The receptors come from a man younger than 30 who received the YFV17D yellow fever vaccine.

At least ten counts were recorded for this clonotype. The chain couples TRBV15 to TRBJ2-4, with D uncertain. The germline CDR1 and CDR2 sequences are LNHNV and YYDKDF (reference sequence). This CDR3 spans 14 amino acids. The germline V and J ends were trimmed by 1 base and 0 bases, with 4 bases remaining between them. The CDR3 region has the DNA TGTGCCACCAGCAGAGGGGTAGCCAAAAACATTCAGTACTTC. It is translated as CATSRGVAKNIQYF.

This clonotype came up many times. The rearrangement uses TRBV7-3 and TRBJ2-1; D might be TRBD2 (5 bases). The germline V and J ends were trimmed by 5 bases and 5 bases, with 10 bases remaining between them. Germline CDR1 is SGHTA and CDR2 is FQGTGA. The CDR3 is 13 amino acids. The CDR3 loop is CASSRGPNNEQFF. CDR3 nucleotides: TGTGCCAGCAGCCGGGGTCCCAACAATGAGCAGTTCTTC.

This clonotype appeared many times. The chain carries TRBV5-6 and TRBJ2-2, with TRBD2 identical over 10 bases. The trim removed 1 base at V and 3 bases at J, leaving 9 bases unmatched. Germline lookup yields CDR1 SGHDT and CDR2 YYEEEE. The CDR3 totals 18 residues. This CDR3 is CASSLWAAGGQDTGELFF. The CDR3 DNA reads as TGTGCCAGCAGCTTGTGGGCAGCGGGGGGGCAAGACACCGGGGAGCTGTTTTTT.

This clonotype was seen only a few times. The CDR3 DNA reads as TGTGCCAGTAGGAGTGGGAATCAGCCCCAGCATTTT. This gives the protein CASRSGNQPQHF. The V call is TRBV19, the J call TRBJ1-5; D gene uncertain. In germline, CDR1 is LNHDA, CDR2 SQIVND (reference sequence). Trimming left V 6 bases short and J 4 bases short, with 7 bases between. This CDR3 is 12 amino acids long.

This clonotype was counted between two and nine times. This chain uses TRBV5-1 with TRBJ2-7; TRBD1 is a possible D gene (5 bases). The germline V and J ends were trimmed by 5 bases and 2 bases, with 8 bases remaining between them. Germline CDR1 SGHRS, CDR2 YFSETQ. The CDR3 loop spans 12 amino acids. Here the CDR3 DNA reads TGCGCCAGCAGTTCGGACACCTACGAGCAGTACTTC. Its translation is CASSSDTYEQYF.

This clonotype was counted many times. The CDR3 DNA follows: TGTGCCAGCAGTTTAAGAGCGGCCGCCTACGAGCAGTACTTC. This gives the protein CASSLRAAAYEQYF. The V call is TRBV12-3 or TRBV12-4, the J call TRBJ2-7, with D possibly matching TRBD2 (5 bases). The CDR3 sequence is 14 residues long. V was cut by 2 bases and J by 2 bases, with 10 bases left in between.

The genes are TRBV4-1 and TRBJ2-7; a weak D match, TRBD2 (6 bases). CDR1 and CDR2 from the germline V gene are MGHRA and YSYEKL. The V end lost 3 bases, the J end lost 2 bases, and 20 bases lay between the germline ends. The CDR3 extends over 17 amino acids. This CDR3 is CASSHAGPRDSAYEQYF. For the CDR3, the DNA is TGCGCCAGCAGCCACGCTGGCCCCCGGGACTCAGCCTACGAGCAGTACTTC.

This clonotype was found many times. The chain employs TRBV7-6 and TRBJ1-4; D is unresolved. The V and J ends lost 2 bases and 0 bases respectively, with 7 bases between them. Per germline, CDR1 SGHVS and CDR2 FNYEAQ. The CDR3 is made up of 15 amino acids. The CDR3 sequence: CASSLSPTTNEKLFF. As DNA, the CDR3 is TGTGCCAGCAGCTTATCGCCCACAACTAATGAAAAACTGTTTTTT. The variable domain in full, with the rest retrieved from reference TRBV7-6 and TRBJ1-4, is GAGVSQSPRYKVTKRGQDVALRCDPISGHVSLYWYRQALGQGPEFLTYFNYEAQQDKSGLPNDRFSAERPEGSISTLTIQRTEQRDSAMYRCASSLSPTTNEKLFFGSGTQLSVL.

This clonotype was observed many times. The chain links TRBV5-5 to TRBJ2-5; the D gene is possibly TRBD2 (6 bases). V lost 4 bases, J lost 2 bases, and 21 bases lay in between. This CDR3 is 17 amino acids long. In germline, CDR1 is SGHKS, CDR2 YYEKEE (reference sequence). Written as DNA, the CDR3 is TGTGCCAGCAGCATACGCGCCACAGCGGGTGGGCAAGAGACCCAGTACTTC. Amino acid sequence: CASSIRATAGGQETQYF.

The chain is built from TRBV11-3 and TRBJ2-3; D gene ambiguous. The V gene's germline CDR1 is SGHNT and CDR2 YENEEA. The V and J ends lost 1 base and 0 bases respectively, with 8 bases between them. The CDR3 is 15 residues long. The CDR3 region is CASSLAGPSTDTQYF. The DNA for the CDR3 is TGTGCCAGCAGCTTAGCGGGTCCCAGCACAGATACGCAGTATTTT. The whole variable domain, filled in from reference TRBV11-3 and TRBJ2-3, reads EAGVVQSPRYKIIEKKQPVAFWCNPISGHNTLYWYLQNLGQGPELLIRYENEEAVDDSQLPKDRFSAERLKGVDSTLKIQPAELGDSAVYLCASSLAGPSTDTQYFGPGTRLTVL.

CDR3 sequence reads: CSASKLAGTETQYF. CDR3 DNA sequence: TGCAGTGCTAGTAAACTAGCGGGGACGGAGACCCAGTACTTC. The chain combines TRBV20-1 with TRBJ2-5; 10 positions match TRBD2. The trim removed 3 bases at V and 5 bases at J, leaving 6 bases unmatched. This CDR3 has 14 amino acids. In germline, CDR1 is DFQATT, CDR2 SNEGSKA (reference sequence).

At least ten counts were recorded for this clonotype. The chain links TRBV3-1 to TRBJ2-1; D unclear. V was cut by 6 bases and J by 4 bases, with 13 bases left in between. The CDR3 extends over 14 amino acids. The germline V gene encodes CDR1 LGHDT and CDR2 YNNKEL (reference sequence). The CDR3 DNA reads as TGTGCCAGCAGTCAGTCGGAACTATACAATGAGCAGTTCTTC. Amino acids: CASSQSELYNEQFF.